This passage covers 9 T cell receptor beta chains from one sample sequenced in a study of human T cells and chemical hapten exposure. The time point denotes: pre-sensitization, week 0. Treatment meaning: therapeutic diphenylcyclopropenone sensitization with weekly scalp DPC. In TCRdb, the RACE reads were re-called with MiXCR into one record per CDR3 protein. The sample contains 180,000 or so distinct CDR3 sequences, approximately 29% of which appear only once. Sequences were derived from whole blood, sampled in connection with sensitization to the hapten diphenylcyclopropenone (DPC). These receptors originate from a woman under 40 with alopecia areata. Some clones in this sample may be carry-over from other donors' samples.

This clonotype appeared a few times. This sequence joins TRBV28 and TRBJ1-4; D is uncertain. The CDR3 consists of 13 residues. With 3 bases removed from V and 3 bases from J, the gap between germline ends came to 5 bases. Germline V gives CDR1 MDHEN, CDR2 SYDVKM. The CDR3 loop reads CASSFPPNEKLFF. The CDR3 DNA reads TGTGCCAGCAGTTTCCCCCCTAATGAAAAACTGTTTTTT.

This sequence joins TRBV29-1 and TRBJ2-5, with D perhaps matching TRBD1 (6 bases). CDR1 and CDR2 from the germline V gene are SQVTM and ANQGSEA. V was pared by 8 bases and J by 7 bases, with 20 bases between. The CDR3 is 13 amino acids. The CDR3 here is CSLGDINLGTQYF. CDR3 DNA: TGCAGCCTTGGGGACATCAATCTAGGGACCCAGTACTTC.

The chain recombines TRBV9 with TRBJ2-1; D may be TRBD1 or TRBD2 (5 bases each). Germline V gene lookup returns CDR1 SGDLS and CDR2 YYNGEE. The CDR3 length is 15 residues. V lost 1 base and J lost 7, with 15 bases in between. DNA of the CDR3: TGTGCCAGCAGCGTAAGTGTGGGGTGGGGGAATGAGCAGTTCTTC. As protein: CASSVSVGWGNEQFF.

This clonotype appeared a few times. The rearrangement uses TRBV11-1 and TRBJ1-1; D gene unclear. The germline CDR1 and CDR2 sequences are SGHAT and FQDESV (reference sequence). Trimming left V 3 bases short and J 0 bases short, with 8 bases between. The CDR3 is made up of 14 amino acids. The CDR3 region is CASSFRQMNTEAFF. In DNA form, the CDR3 reads TGTGCCAGCAGCTTTCGGCAGATGAACACTGAAGCTTTCTTT.

This clonotype was observed a handful of times. One junction end does not reproduce the germline sequence, and a read error may be involved. The chain uses TRBV12-3 or TRBV12-4 and TRBJ2-4, with 9 bases that match TRBD2. This CDR3 comprises 12 residues. The DNA of the CDR3 is TGTGCCAGCAGTTTAGCACTAGCGGGCAGCCACTTC. It specifies CASSLALAGSHF.

The rearrangement joins TRBV29-1 to TRBJ2-1; TRBD2 matches 9 bases. Trimming took 4 bases from V and 7 from J; bases not matched to a gene: 11. Germline CDR1 is SQVTM and CDR2 is ANQGSEA. This CDR3 region has 15 residues. DNA for the CDR3: TGCAGCGTTGGCGGGGGGGCAGGGTTAGGTAATGAGCAGTTCTTC. This gives the protein CSVGGGAGLGNEQFF.

The V gene is TRBV5-1, the J gene TRBJ2-2; 11 bases are a match to TRBD2. Trimming removed 5 bases from V and 4 bases from J; junction bases left unmatched: 7. This CDR3 contains 16 residues. CDR1 and CDR2 (germline): SGHRS, YFSETQ. The CDR3 DNA follows: TGCGCCAGCAGACTACTAGCGGGGGACCTCACCGGGGAGCTGTTTTTT. Its protein is CASRLLAGDLTGELFF.

V usage is TRBV11-1 and J usage is TRBJ2-7; tentative D call: TRBD1 (6 bases). Trimming took off 5 bases at V and 7 bases at J, with 15 bases between the two ends. CDR1 and CDR2 from the germline V gene are SGHAT and FQDESV (reference sequence). This CDR3 has 13 amino acids. DNA of the CDR3: TGTGCCAGCAGCACCCGGACAGTCGAAGAGCAGTACTTC. This gives the protein CASSTRTVEEQYF.

The rearrangement joins TRBV29-1 to TRBJ1-1, with D possibly matching TRBD1 (5 bases). Per the germline V gene, CDR1 is SQVTM and CDR2 is ANQGSEA. This CDR3 is 10 amino acids long. V lost 7 bases to trimming and J lost 6 bases, with 9 bases between them. CDR3 residues: CSATGPEAFF. DNA of the CDR3: TGCAGCGCGACGGGGCCTGAAGCTTTCTTT.